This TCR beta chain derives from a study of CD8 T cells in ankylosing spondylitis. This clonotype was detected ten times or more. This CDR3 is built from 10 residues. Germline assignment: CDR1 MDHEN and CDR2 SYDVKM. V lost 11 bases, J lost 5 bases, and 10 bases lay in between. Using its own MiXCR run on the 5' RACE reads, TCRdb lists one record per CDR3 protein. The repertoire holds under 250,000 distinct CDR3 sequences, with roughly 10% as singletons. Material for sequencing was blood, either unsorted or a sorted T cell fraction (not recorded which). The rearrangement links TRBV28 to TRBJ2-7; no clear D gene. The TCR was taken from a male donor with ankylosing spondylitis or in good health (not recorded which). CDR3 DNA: TGTGCCTCTGGCCTGGACGAGCAGTACTTC. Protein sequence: CASGLDEQYF.